These T cell receptor beta chains were read from a single sample in a study of T cell responses to AZD1222 COVID-19 vaccine. Sequencing was performed with immunoSEQ multiplex PCR; in TCRdb, only in-frame clones are kept and a portion is missing. The repertoire includes about 110,000 clones, 70% to 90% of them detected once, and about 3.3% sits in the top ten. The sequences come from peripheral blood, collected on day 0 of AZD1222 vaccination. Receptors were obtained from an adult in good health. The CDR3 runs from the conserved cysteine through the conserved F or W. Fields, in order: D gene, J gene, V gene, clone size, CDR3 DNA, CDR3 protein. D genes are given only for firm matches. Some rows mark clone size as missing; the rest say once, few, many or name a class of expanded clone.

D gene: TRBD1
J gene: TRBJ1-4
V gene: TRBV27
clone size: medium-sized
CDR3 DNA: TGTGCCAGCAGTTCTCCGGGACAGGGGAATGAAAAACTGTTTTTT
CDR3 protein: CASSSPGQGNEKLFF

D gene: TRBD1
J gene: TRBJ2-2
V gene: TRBV5-6
clone size: NA
CDR3 DNA: TGTGCCAGCAGCCCGTACGGGACAGGCGTCCGAGGCACCGGGGAGCTGTTTTTT
CDR3 protein: CASSPYGTGVRGTGELFF

D gene: NA
J gene: TRBJ1-5
V gene: TRBV27
clone size: NA
CDR3 DNA: TGTGCCAGCAGTCCCGACAGTTTGGTGAGCAATCAGCCCCAGCATTTT
CDR3 protein: CASSPDSLVSNQPQHF

D gene: NA
J gene: TRBJ2-2
V gene: TRBV29-1
clone size: NA
CDR3 DNA: TGCAGCGTTGTACCCAGGACAGCGAACACCGGGGAGCTGTTTTTT
CDR3 protein: CSVVPRTANTGELFF

D gene: NA
J gene: TRBJ1-6
V gene: TRBV7-2
clone size: NA
CDR3 DNA: TGTGCCAGCAGCCGGCAAGGAGGGGCGCCCCGGTCCAGTAATTCACCCCTCCACTTT
CDR3 protein: CASSRQGGAPRSSNSPLHF

D gene: NA
J gene: TRBJ2-1
V gene: TRBV3-1/TRBV3-2
clone size: NA
CDR3 DNA: TGTGCCAGCAGCCAAGCAGCAGGGAGAGGGGAGCAGTTCTTC
CDR3 protein: CASSQAAGRGEQFF

D gene: NA
J gene: TRBJ1-2
V gene: TRBV18
clone size: once
CDR3 DNA: TGTGCCAGCTCACCATCGATGACAACAGCTAACTATGGCTACACCTTC
CDR3 protein: CASSPSMTTANYGYTF

D gene: NA
J gene: TRBJ1-5
V gene: TRBV28
clone size: once
CDR3 DNA: TGTGCCAGCAGTCCGGCGGTGGGCAGCAATCAGCCCCAGCATTTT
CDR3 protein: CASSPAVGSNQPQHF

D gene: TRBD1
J gene: TRBJ2-1
V gene: TRBV29-1
clone size: NA
CDR3 DNA: TGCAGCGCCGGGGACAGCTACAATGAGCAGTTCTTC
CDR3 protein: CSAGDSYNEQFF

D gene: NA
J gene: TRBJ1-2
V gene: TRBV6-6
clone size: NA
CDR3 DNA: TGTGCCAGCAGCCACCGAGGGACGAGCTACACCTTC
CDR3 protein: CASSHRGTSYTF

D gene: NA
J gene: TRBJ2-7
V gene: TRBV6-5
clone size: NA
CDR3 DNA: TGTGCCAGCACAATAGGAAACGAGCAGTACTTC
CDR3 protein: CASTIGNEQYF

D gene: TRBD2
J gene: TRBJ2-3
V gene: TRBV15
clone size: NA
CDR3 DNA: TGTGCCACCAGCCCACGGGCTAGCGGGAACACAGATACGCAGTATTTT
CDR3 protein: CATSPRASGNTDTQYF

D gene: NA
J gene: TRBJ1-5
V gene: TRBV6-6
clone size: NA
CDR3 DNA: TGTGCCAGCGATTACCCGGGGGGCAATCAGCCCCAGCATTTT
CDR3 protein: CASDYPGGNQPQHF

D gene: NA
J gene: TRBJ1-4
V gene: TRBV6-6
clone size: NA
CDR3 DNA: TGTGCCAGCAGCCCACCAACTAATGAAAAACTGTTTTTT
CDR3 protein: CASSPPTNEKLFF

D gene: NA
J gene: TRBJ2-2
V gene: TRBV9
clone size: NA
CDR3 DNA: TGTGCCAGCAGCGCCACAGGGCCCGGGGAGCTGTTTTTT
CDR3 protein: CASSATGPGELFF

D gene: NA
J gene: TRBJ1-2
V gene: TRBV28
clone size: NA
CDR3 DNA: TGTGCCAGCAGTTTTGGCAGGTCCCTAGGCTACACCTTC
CDR3 protein: CASSFGRSLGYTF

D gene: NA
J gene: TRBJ1-4
V gene: TRBV5-1
clone size: NA
CDR3 DNA: TGCGCCAGCAGCTCCACCACTCTTACGGGAGCTGAAAAACTGTTTTTT
CDR3 protein: CASSSTTLTGAEKLFF

D gene: TRBD1
J gene: TRBJ2-7
V gene: TRBV28
clone size: NA
CDR3 DNA: TGTGCCAGCAGTCCAGGGACAGGGGGCCCTTACTTC
CDR3 protein: CASSPGTGGPYF

D gene: TRBD1
J gene: TRBJ1-1
V gene: TRBV6-5
clone size: NA
CDR3 DNA: TGTGCCAGCAGCCTCGACAGGGGGAACACTGAAGCTTTCTTT
CDR3 protein: CASSLDRGNTEAFF

D gene: TRBD2
J gene: TRBJ2-1
V gene: TRBV7-2
clone size: NA
CDR3 DNA: TGTGCCAGCAGCAGCGGCGGGGGGACACAATATGAGCAGTTCTTC
CDR3 protein: CASSSGGGTQYEQFF

D gene: NA
J gene: TRBJ2-3
V gene: TRBV28
clone size: once
CDR3 DNA: TGTGCCAGCAGTTTACTGAAAAAGGGCACAGATACGCAGTATTTT
CDR3 protein: CASSLLKKGTDTQYF

D gene: TRBD1
J gene: TRBJ2-7
V gene: TRBV5-4
clone size: NA
CDR3 DNA: TGTGCCAGCAGCCGGGACAGGGAGGTCGACGAGCAGTACTTC
CDR3 protein: CASSRDREVDEQYF

D gene: TRBD1
J gene: TRBJ1-1
V gene: TRBV7-9
clone size: NA
CDR3 DNA: TGTGCCAGCGAGGCGTCGGGACAGGGGTTTGAAGCTTTCTTT
CDR3 protein: CASEASGQGFEAFF

D gene: NA
J gene: TRBJ2-2
V gene: TRBV6-2/TRBV6-3
clone size: few
CDR3 DNA: TGTGCCAGCAGTTCAGCCAGTGGGGTTCTCACCGGGGAGCTGTTTTTT
CDR3 protein: CASSSASGVLTGELFF

D gene: NA
J gene: TRBJ1-2
V gene: TRBV21-1
clone size: NA
CDR3 DNA: TGTGCCAGCACCAAATTCGACAGGGGACAAACTTGGGGTAACTATGGCTACACCTTC
CDR3 protein: CASTKFDRGQTWGNYGYTF

D gene: NA
J gene: TRBJ2-2
V gene: TRBV6-5
clone size: NA
CDR3 DNA: TGTGCCAGCAGTTATCCGGGTACCGGGGAGCTGTTTTTT
CDR3 protein: CASSYPGTGELFF